This TCR beta chain came from a study of vaccination effects on CD4 cells after COVID-19. Assay: immunoSEQ multiplex PCR; the TCRdb copy retains only in-frame clones and omits some. The table includes approximately 70,000 clones, approximately 73% detected once. Study-wide points: Long after vaccination, the clones induced by infection and by vaccine shrank markedly in size.

As for this clone: Antigen unknown.

Germline CDR1 reads LNHNV; CDR2 reads YYDKDF (reference sequence). V lost 0 bases to trimming and J lost 7 bases, with 13 bases between them. The CDR3 covers 15 residues. Isolation of CD4+ T cells took place after around 10 days of culture. Everyone in the study got two shots of either the BNT162b2 or mRNA-1273 vaccine. Vaccine recipients had no previous SARS-CoV-2 infection; their nucleocapsid antibodies were negative. The receptor comes from a human donor who received a COVID-19 vaccine. The gene calls are TRBV15 and TRBJ2-1; no definite D call. The sequencing used CD4+ T cells from PBMCs cultured without peptide, collected after COVID-19 vaccination. The CDR3 coding sequence is TGTGCCACCAGCAGAGATCCGAATAGCAGGAATGAGCAGTTCTTC. Translated, it gives CATSRDPNSRNEQFF.